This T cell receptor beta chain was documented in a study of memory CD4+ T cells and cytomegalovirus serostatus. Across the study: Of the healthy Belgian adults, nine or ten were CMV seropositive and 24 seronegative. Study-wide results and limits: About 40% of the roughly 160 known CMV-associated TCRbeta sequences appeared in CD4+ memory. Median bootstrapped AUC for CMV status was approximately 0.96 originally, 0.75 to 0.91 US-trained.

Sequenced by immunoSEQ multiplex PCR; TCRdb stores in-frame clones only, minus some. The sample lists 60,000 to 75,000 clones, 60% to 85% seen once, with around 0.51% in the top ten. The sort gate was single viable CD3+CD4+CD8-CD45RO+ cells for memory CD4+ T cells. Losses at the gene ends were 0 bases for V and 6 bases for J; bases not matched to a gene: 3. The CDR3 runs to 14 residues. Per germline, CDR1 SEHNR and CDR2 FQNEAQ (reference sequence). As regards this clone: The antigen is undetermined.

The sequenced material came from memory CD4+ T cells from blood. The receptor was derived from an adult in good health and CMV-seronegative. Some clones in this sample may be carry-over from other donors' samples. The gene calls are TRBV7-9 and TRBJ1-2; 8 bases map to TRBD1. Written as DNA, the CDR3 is TGTGCCAGCAGCTTAGCAGGACAGGGAAATGGCTACACCTTC. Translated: CASSLAGQGNGYTF.